The 5 T cell receptor beta chains listed next were all sequenced from one sample in a study of blood T cell repertoires in COVID-19. Data came from immunoSEQ multiplex PCR; TCRdb stores just in-frame clones and leaves some out. The sample carries some 320,000 clones, over 85% recorded once. Sequenced material: PBMCs or T cells enriched from blood (not recorded which). The receptors were gathered from a woman between 45 and 65 years old who had been exposed to COVID-19.

This clone was picked up one time. The V call is TRBV6-5, the J call TRBJ1-6; the match to TRBD1 covers 9 bases. V shed 10 bases, J shed 5 bases, and the junction held 3 bases outside the gene matches. CDR3 length equals 13 residues. Germline V lookup: CDR1 MNHEY, CDR2 SVGAGI. The CDR3 loop reads CAMGQGNNSPLHF. The CDR3, as DNA: TGTGCCATGGGACAGGGAAATAATTCACCCCTCCACTTT.

The chain uses TRBV12-3 or TRBV12-4 and TRBJ1-1; no reliable D call. Trimming shortened V by 3 bases and J by 14 bases, and 19 bases separated the two germline ends. This CDR3 has 13 residues. Here the CDR3 reads CASSLGLRAAIFF. CDR3 bases: TGTGCCAGCAGTTTGGGATTGAGGGCGGCCATATTCTTT.

This rearrangement joins TRBV28 to TRBJ1-3, with D possibly being TRBD1 (5 bases). Per the germline V gene, CDR1 is MDHEN and CDR2 is SYDVKM. The CDR3 covers 14 residues. The V end lost 2 bases, the J end lost 2 bases, and 7 bases lay between the germline ends. In nucleotides, the CDR3 is TGTGCCAGCAGTTTAGTCAGGGCTGGAAACACCATATATTTT. This translates into CASSLVRAGNTIYF.

This clone has just one count. The chain links TRBV4-2 to TRBJ1-5, with 7 bases that match TRBD1. Per germline, CDR1 LGHNA and CDR2 YNFKEQ. V dropped 4 bases and J dropped 1; count of bases not matched to a gene: 7. The CDR3 totals 16 residues. CDR3 residues: CASSRGDSLSNQPQHF. The CDR3 DNA sequence: TGTGCCAGCAGCCGGGGGGACAGCCTAAGCAATCAGCCCCAGCATTTT.

Only a few counts were recorded for this clone. The chain employs TRBV10-2 and TRBJ2-2; the D gene is possibly TRBD2 (6 bases). The CDR3 runs to 16 residues. The germline CDR1 and CDR2 sequences are WSHSY and SAAADI. The germline V and J ends were trimmed by 2 bases and 6 bases, with 16 bases remaining between them. DNA of the CDR3: TGCGCCAGCAGTGAGCCTCCGGGACTGCCCCCCGGGGAGCTGTTTTTT. Its protein product is CASSEPPGLPPGELFF.